The rows below give T cell receptor beta chains drawn from one sample of a study of cytomegalovirus exposure and HLA in healthy donors. Only in-frame clones appear in the TCRdb table, and some are missing; sequencing was by immunoSEQ multiplex PCR. This table holds around 160,000 clones, 70% to 80% found once. Sequenced sample: PBMCs. The receptor set was obtained from a man aged 18 to 30 in good health and CMV-seropositive. The CDR3 runs from the conserved cysteine through the conserved F or W.

TRBJ2-1 TRBV7-9 CASNPGGGSPYNEQFF
TRBJ2-7 TRBV11-2 CASSLDGQGASYEQYF
TRBJ1-3 TRBV18 CASSRGISGNTIYF
TRBJ2-1 TRBV5-4 CASSRGGYLGNEQFF
TRBJ2-7 TRBV28 CASSSRFRDRGDEQYF
TRBJ1-1 TRBV19 CASSPRDKMNTEAFF
TRBJ2-5 TRBV2 CASSEFPPARRVQETQYF
TRBJ1-2 TRBV7-2 CASSADVTGGLDGYTF
TRBJ1-1 TRBV18 CASSEWQGRTAFF
TRBJ1-2 TRBV2 CASSAVNYGYTF
TRBJ1-3 TRBV11-2 CASSYGTGFSGNTIYF
TRBJ2-7 TRBV28 CARPMTPHSYEQYF
TRBJ1-5 TRBV4-2 CASSQDWGGNQPQHF
TRBJ2-7 TRBV14 CASSPRGRGIYEQYF
TRBJ2-2 TRBV4-3 CASSQDDRETGELFF
TRBJ2-1 TRBV4-3 CASSQGKGTGGNEQFF
TRBJ1-1 TRBV5-1 CASSLQGPNTEAFF
TRBJ2-1 TRBV7-9 CASSPFSPGQWYNEQFF
TRBJ2-7 TRBV7-6 CASSVGDSKAYEQYF
TRBJ2-1 TRBV29-1 CSLYRDSLNEQFF
TRBJ1-5 TRBV27 CASRQGAWQPQHF
TRBJ2-5 TRBV6-1 CASWEGGWETQYF
TRBJ2-3 TRBV4-1 CASSPTSGGADTQYF
TRBJ1-4 TRBV7-2 CASSLGQPNEKLFF